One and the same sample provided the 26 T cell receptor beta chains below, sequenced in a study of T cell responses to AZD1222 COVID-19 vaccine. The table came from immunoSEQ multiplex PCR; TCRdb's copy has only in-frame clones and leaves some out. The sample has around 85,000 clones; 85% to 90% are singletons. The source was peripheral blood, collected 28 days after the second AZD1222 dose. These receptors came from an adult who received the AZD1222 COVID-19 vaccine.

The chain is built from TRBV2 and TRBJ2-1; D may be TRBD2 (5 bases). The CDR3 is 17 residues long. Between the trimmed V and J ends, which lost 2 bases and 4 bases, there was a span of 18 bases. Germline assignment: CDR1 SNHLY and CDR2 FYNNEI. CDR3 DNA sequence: TGTGCCAGCAGTGAATTTGGGAGACTTAACTCGTACAATGAGCAGTTCTTC. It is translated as CASSEFGRLNSYNEQFF.

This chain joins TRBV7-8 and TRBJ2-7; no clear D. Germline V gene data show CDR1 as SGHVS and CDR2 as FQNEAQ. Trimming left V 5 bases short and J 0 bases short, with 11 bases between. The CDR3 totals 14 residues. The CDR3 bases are TGTGCCAGCAGCCTCCGTACCAGCTCCTACGAGCAGTACTTC. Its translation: CASSLRTSSYEQYF.

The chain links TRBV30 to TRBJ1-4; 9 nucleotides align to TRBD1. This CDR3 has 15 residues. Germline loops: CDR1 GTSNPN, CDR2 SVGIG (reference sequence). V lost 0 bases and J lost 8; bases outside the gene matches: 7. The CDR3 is CAWSVWQDRGEKLFF. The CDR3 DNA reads TGTGCCTGGAGTGTATGGCAGGACAGGGGAGAAAAACTGTTTTTT.

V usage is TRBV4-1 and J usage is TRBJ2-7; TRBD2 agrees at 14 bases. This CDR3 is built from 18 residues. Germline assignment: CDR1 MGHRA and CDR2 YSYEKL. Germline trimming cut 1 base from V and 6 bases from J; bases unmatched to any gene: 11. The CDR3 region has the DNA TGCGCCAGCAGCCAAGTTGGGCGACTAGCGGGGGGGCGCAGCGAGCAGTACTTC. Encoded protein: CASSQVGRLAGGRSEQYF.

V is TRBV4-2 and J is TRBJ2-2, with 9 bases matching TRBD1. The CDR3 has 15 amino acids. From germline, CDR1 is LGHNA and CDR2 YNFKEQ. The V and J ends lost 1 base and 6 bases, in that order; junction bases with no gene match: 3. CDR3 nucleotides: TGTGCCAGCAGCCAAGGAGACAGGGGGGCCGGGGAGCTGTTTTTT. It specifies CASSQGDRGAGELFF.

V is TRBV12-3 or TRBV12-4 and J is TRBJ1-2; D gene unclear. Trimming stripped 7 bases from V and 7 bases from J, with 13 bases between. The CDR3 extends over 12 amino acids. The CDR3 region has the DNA TGTGCCAGCACCTACGGAGCAAGTGGCTACACCTTC. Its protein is CASTYGASGYTF.

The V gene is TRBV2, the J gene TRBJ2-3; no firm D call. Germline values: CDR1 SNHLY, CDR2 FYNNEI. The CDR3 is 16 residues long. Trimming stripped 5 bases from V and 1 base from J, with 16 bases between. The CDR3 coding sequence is TGTGCCAGCAGTCCCCGGGCCGGGTTAGGCACAGATACGCAGTATTTT. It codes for CASSPRAGLGTDTQYF.

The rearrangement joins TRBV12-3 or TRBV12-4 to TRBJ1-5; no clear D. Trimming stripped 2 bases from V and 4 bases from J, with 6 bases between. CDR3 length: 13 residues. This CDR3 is CASSLLGNQPQHF. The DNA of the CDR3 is TGTGCCAGCAGTTTATTGGGAAATCAGCCCCAGCATTTT.

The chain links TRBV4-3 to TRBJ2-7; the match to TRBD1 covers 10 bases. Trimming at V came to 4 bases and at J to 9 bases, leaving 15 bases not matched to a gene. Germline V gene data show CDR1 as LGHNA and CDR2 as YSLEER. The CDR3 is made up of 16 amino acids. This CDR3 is CASSPRCVTGGAVQYF. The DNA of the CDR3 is TGCGCCAGCAGCCCAAGGTGTGTGACAGGGGGCGCAGTGCAGTACTTC.

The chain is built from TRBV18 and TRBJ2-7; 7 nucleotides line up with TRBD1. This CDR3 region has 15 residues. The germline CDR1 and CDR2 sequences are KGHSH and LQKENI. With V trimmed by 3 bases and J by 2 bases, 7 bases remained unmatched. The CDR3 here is CASSPPGTVTYEQYF. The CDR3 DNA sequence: TGTGCCAGCTCACCTCCCGGGACAGTCACCTACGAGCAGTACTTC.

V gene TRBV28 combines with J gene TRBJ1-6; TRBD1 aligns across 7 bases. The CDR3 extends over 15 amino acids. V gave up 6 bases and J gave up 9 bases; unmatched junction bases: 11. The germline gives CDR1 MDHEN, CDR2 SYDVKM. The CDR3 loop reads CASRRRQGRSSPLHF. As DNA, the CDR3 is TGTGCCAGCAGACGCCGACAGGGAAGATCTTCACCCCTCCACTTT.

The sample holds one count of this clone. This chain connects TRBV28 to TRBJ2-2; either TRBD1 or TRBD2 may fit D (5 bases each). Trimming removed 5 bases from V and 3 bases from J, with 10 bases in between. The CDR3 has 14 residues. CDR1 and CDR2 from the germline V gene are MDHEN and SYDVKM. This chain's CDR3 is CASSERGDTGELFF. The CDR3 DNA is TGTGCCAGCAGTGAGAGGGGAGACACCGGGGAGCTGTTTTTT.

CDR3 in amino acids: CASSPSGFFTDTQYF. DNA of the CDR3: TGCGCCAGCAGCCCGAGTGGGTTTTTCACAGATACGCAGTATTTT. The rearrangement joins TRBV5-1 to TRBJ2-3; D uncertain. The CDR3 has 15 amino acids. V was clipped by 4 bases and J by 2 bases, with 14 bases between them. Germline V gene sequence: CDR1 SGHRS, CDR2 YFSETQ.

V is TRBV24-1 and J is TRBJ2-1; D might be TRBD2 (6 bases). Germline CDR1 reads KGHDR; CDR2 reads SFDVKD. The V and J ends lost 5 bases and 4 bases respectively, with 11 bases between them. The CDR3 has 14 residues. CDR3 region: CATSGGTSYNEQFF. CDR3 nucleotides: TGTGCCACCAGTGGCGGGACTTCTTACAATGAGCAGTTCTTC.

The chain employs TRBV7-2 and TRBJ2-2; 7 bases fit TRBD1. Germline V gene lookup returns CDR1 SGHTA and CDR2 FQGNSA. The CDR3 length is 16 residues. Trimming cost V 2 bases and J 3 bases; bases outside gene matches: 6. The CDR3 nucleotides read TGTGCCAGCAGCTTAAGTGGACAGGCCCACACCGGGGAGCTGTTTTTT. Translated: CASSLSGQAHTGELFF.

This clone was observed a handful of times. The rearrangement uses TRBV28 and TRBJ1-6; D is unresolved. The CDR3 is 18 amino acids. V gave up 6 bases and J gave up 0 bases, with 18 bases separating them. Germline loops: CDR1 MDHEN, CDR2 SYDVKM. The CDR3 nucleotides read TGTGCCAGCAGCACCTGGACGGCGACGAGCTCCTATAATTCACCCCTCCACTTT. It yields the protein CASSTWTATSSYNSPLHF.

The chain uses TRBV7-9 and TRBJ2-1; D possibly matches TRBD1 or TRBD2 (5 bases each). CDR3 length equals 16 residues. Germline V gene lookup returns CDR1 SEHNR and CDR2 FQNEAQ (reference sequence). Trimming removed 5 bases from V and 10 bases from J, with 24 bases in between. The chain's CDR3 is CASSNISHQGVREQFF. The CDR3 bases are TGTGCCAGCAGCAACATCTCGCATCAGGGAGTTAGGGAGCAGTTCTTC.

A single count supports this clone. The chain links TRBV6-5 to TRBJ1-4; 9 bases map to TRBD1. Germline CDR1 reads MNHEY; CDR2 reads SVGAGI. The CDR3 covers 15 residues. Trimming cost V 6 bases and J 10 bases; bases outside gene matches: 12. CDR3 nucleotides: TGTGCCAGCAGGCCGGACAGGGGTTGGCTGGGAAAACTGTTTTTT. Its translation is CASRPDRGWLGKLFF.

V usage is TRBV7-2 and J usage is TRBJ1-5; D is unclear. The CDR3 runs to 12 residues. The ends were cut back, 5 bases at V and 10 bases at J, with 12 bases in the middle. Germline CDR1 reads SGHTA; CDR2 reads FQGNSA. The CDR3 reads CASSRPPYPQHF. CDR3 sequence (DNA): TGTGCCAGCAGCCGACCCCCCTACCCCCAGCATTTT.

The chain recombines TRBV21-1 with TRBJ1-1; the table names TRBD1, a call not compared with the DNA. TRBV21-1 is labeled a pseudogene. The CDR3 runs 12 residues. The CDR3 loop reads CASSARHREAFF. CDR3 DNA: TGTGCCAGCAGCGCCAGACACCGTGAAGCTTTCTTT.

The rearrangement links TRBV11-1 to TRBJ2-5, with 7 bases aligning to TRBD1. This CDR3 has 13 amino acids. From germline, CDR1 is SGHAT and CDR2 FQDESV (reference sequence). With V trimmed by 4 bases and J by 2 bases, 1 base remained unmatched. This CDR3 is CASSWDSQETQYF. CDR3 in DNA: TGTGCCAGCAGCTGGGACAGTCAAGAGACCCAGTACTTC.

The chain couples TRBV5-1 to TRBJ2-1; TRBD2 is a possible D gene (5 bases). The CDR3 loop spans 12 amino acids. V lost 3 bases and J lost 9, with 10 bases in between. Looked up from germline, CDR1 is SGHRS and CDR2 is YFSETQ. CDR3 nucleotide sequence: TGCGCCAGCAGCTACGTGGGAGCTGAGCAGTTCTTC. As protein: CASSYVGAEQFF. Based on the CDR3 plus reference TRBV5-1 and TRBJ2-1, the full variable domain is KAGVTQTPRYLIKTRGQQVTLSCSPISGHRSVSWYQQTPGQGLQFLFEYFSETQRNKGNFPGRFSGRQFSNSRSEMNVSTLELGDSALYLCASSYVGAEQFFGPGTRLTVL.

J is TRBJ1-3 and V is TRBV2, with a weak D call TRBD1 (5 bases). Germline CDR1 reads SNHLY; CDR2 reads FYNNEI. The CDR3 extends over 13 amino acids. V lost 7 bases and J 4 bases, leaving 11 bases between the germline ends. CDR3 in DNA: TGTGCCAGCATTAAGGGGATCGGAAACACCATATATTTT. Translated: CASIKGIGNTIYF.

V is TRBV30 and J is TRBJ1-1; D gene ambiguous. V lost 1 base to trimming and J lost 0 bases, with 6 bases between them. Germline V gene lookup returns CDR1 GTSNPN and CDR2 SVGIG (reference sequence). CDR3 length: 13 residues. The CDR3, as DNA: TGTGCCTGGAGTGGCGGAATGAACACTGAAGCTTTCTTT. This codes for CAWSGGMNTEAFF.

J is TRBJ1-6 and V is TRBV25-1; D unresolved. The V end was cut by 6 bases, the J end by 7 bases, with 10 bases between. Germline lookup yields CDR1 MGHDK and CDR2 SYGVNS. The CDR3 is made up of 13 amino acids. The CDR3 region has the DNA TGTGCCAGCAGCCGGGAGTGGAATTCACCCCTCCACTTT. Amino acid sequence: CASSREWNSPLHF.

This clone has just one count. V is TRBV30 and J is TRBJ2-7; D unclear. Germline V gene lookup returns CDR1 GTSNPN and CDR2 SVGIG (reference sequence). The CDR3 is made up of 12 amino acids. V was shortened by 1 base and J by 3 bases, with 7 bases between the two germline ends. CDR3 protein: CAWSGFDYEQYF. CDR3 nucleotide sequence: TGTGCCTGGAGTGGGTTCGACTACGAGCAGTACTTC.